The 28 T cell receptor beta chains given below trace back to one sample, sequenced in a study of shared clonotypes between healthy human individuals. Only in-frame clones appear in the TCRdb table, and some are missing; sequencing was by immunoSEQ multiplex PCR. The data hold approximately 840,000 clones, with about 96% observed a single time. Only CD45RO-negative cells positively selected for CCR7 counted as naive CD8 cells, so terminally differentiated effector memory CD45RA+ cells were excluded. The sequenced sample was naive CD8+ T cells sorted from blood. The receptor source for this set is a man in his thirties or forties in good health.

The V call is TRBV7-9, the J call TRBJ2-7, with TRBD2 matching 12 bases. V lost 5 bases, J lost 8 bases, and 10 bases stayed unmatched. CDR1 and CDR2 from the germline V gene are SEHNR and FQNEAQ (reference sequence). This CDR3 has 15 amino acids. The CDR3 nucleotides are TGTGCCAGCAGCCCGAGGACTAGCGGGGACCGTCAGCAGTACTTC. The encoded protein is CASSPRTSGDRQQYF.

J is TRBJ1-5 and V is TRBV7-2, with no clear D. The germline V gene encodes CDR1 SGHTA and CDR2 FQGNSA. CDR3 size: 15 residues. The V and J ends lost 1 base and 6 bases respectively, with 13 bases between them. The CDR3, as DNA: TGTGCCAGCAGCTTAGTTTTGGAATATGCTCAGCCCCAGCATTTT. Its protein product is CASSLVLEYAQPQHF.

The chain is built from TRBV5-5 and TRBJ2-3; no clear D. Germline V gene sequence: CDR1 SGHKS, CDR2 YYEKEE (reference sequence). The germline V and J ends were trimmed by 5 bases and 0 bases, with 10 bases remaining between them. The CDR3 length is 14 residues. The CDR3 DNA reads as TGTGCCAGCAGTCCCCAGACTAGCACAGATACGCAGTATTTT. Protein: CASSPQTSTDTQYF.

V gene TRBV28 combines with J gene TRBJ1-5; no reliable D call. In germline, CDR1 is MDHEN, CDR2 SYDVKM. The length of the CDR3 is 13 residues. V lost 5 bases and J 6 bases, leaving 11 bases between the germline ends. CDR3 loop: CASSNRGPQPQHF. CDR3 nucleotide sequence: TGTGCCAGCAGTAACCGTGGACCTCAGCCCCAGCATTTT.

V gene TRBV2 combines with J gene TRBJ2-7; TRBD2 might be the D (5 bases). The CDR3 is made up of 14 amino acids. V was clipped by 0 bases and J by 4 bases, with 10 bases between them. Germline values: CDR1 SNHLY, CDR2 FYNNEI. The CDR3 region is CASSEAPGDYEQYF. The CDR3 region has the DNA TGTGCCAGCAGTGAAGCGCCCGGGGATTACGAGCAGTACTTC. The whole variable domain, filled in from reference TRBV2 and TRBJ2-7, reads EPEVTQTPSHQVTQMGQEVILRCVPISNHLYFYWYRQILGQKVEFLVSFYNNEISEKSEIFDDQFSVERPDGSNFTLKIRSTKLEDSAMYFCASSEAPGDYEQYFGPGTRLTVT.

The chain has TRBV29-1 and TRBJ2-5, with D perhaps matching TRBD2 (5 bases). Trimming shortened V by 3 bases and J by 2 bases, and 7 bases separated the two germline ends. The CDR3 is made up of 12 amino acids. Germline values: CDR1 SQVTM, CDR2 ANQGSEA. DNA for the CDR3: TGCAGCGTTGACCCGGGACAAGAGACCCAGTACTTC. Protein product: CSVDPGQETQYF.

This clone has just one count. The chain uses TRBV10-3 and TRBJ2-3, with 9 bases that match TRBD1. V was clipped by 6 bases and J by 5 bases; unmatched bases: 9. The CDR3 totals 15 residues. CDR1 is ENHRY and CDR2 is SYGVKD in the germline V gene. The CDR3 sequence is CAISQSGQGIDTQYF. The CDR3 bases are TGTGCCATCAGCCAGTCCGGACAGGGGATAGATACGCAGTATTTT.

This sequence joins TRBV27 and TRBJ2-7; D is uncertain. Trimming pared 5 bases from V and 3 bases from J, leaving 17 bases between. This CDR3 contains 15 residues. CDR1 is MNHEY, CDR2 SMNVEV, per germline (reference sequence). CDR3 region: CASSPLPAADYEQYF. CDR3 bases: TGTGCCAGCAGTCCCTTACCGGCGGCTGACTACGAGCAGTACTTC.

CDR3 DNA: TGTGCCAGCAGCCAGGGACTAGCGAGCACAGATACGCAGTATTTT. It encodes CASSQGLASTDTQYF. V usage is TRBV7-8 and J usage is TRBJ2-3, with 10 bases fitting TRBD2. There are 15 residues in the CDR3. Germline lookup yields CDR1 SGHVS and CDR2 FQNEAQ. The trim removed 5 bases at V and 0 bases at J, leaving 2 bases unmatched.

The rearrangement joins TRBV14 to TRBJ1-2; D is unclear. V was shortened by 4 bases and J by 1 base, with 7 bases between the two germline ends. This CDR3 contains 13 residues. The germline V gene encodes CDR1 SGHDN and CDR2 FVKESK. The DNA for the CDR3 is TGTGCCAGCAGCCCCTGGATTAACTATGGCTACACCTTC. Amino acid sequence: CASSPWINYGYTF.

V gene TRBV11-2 combines with J gene TRBJ1-2, with 8 bases fitting TRBD1. Germline V gene sequence: CDR1 SGHAT, CDR2 FQNNGV. CDR3 size: 12 residues. Trimming cost V 4 bases and J 8 bases; bases outside gene matches: 3. The CDR3 DNA reads as TGTGCCAGCAGCTCGGACAGGGACGGCTACACCTTC. Translation: CASSSDRDGYTF.

The chain links TRBV6-6 to TRBJ1-2; 8 nucleotides line up with TRBD1. There are 14 residues in the CDR3. Germline loops: CDR1 MNHNY, CDR2 SVGAGI (reference sequence). V shed 2 bases and J 4 bases; nucleotides not matched to a gene: 3. The CDR3 is CASSYTTGGYGYTF. The DNA for the CDR3 is TGTGCCAGCAGTTACACAACAGGGGGCTATGGCTACACCTTC.

This chain connects TRBV19 to TRBJ1-2; D remains unclear. Germline loops: CDR1 LNHDA, CDR2 SQIVND (reference sequence). The CDR3 length is 14 residues. V was clipped by 3 bases and J by 3 bases, with 11 bases between them. The CDR3 nucleotides read TGTGCCAGTAGTATCGACCCCTGGGACTATGGCTACACCTTC. This gives the protein CASSIDPWDYGYTF.

A single count supports this clone. This CDR3 is CASSEQRGPETQYF. The CDR3 DNA follows: TGCGCCAGCAGCGAGCAGAGGGGACCAGAGACCCAGTACTTC. V and J are TRBV4-1 and TRBJ2-5; perhaps D is TRBD1 or TRBD2 (5 bases each). With 5 bases removed from V and 4 bases from J, the gap between germline ends came to 14 bases. Germline V gene data show CDR1 as MGHRA and CDR2 as YSYEKL. The CDR3 contains 14 residues.

V gene TRBV7-2 combines with J gene TRBJ2-5, with a weak D call TRBD2 (6 bases). V lost 1 base, J lost 4 bases, and 22 bases lay in between. CDR1 is SGHTA, CDR2 FQGNSA, per germline. The CDR3 length is 18 residues. CDR3 protein: CASSLEGVFGGSGETQYF. The CDR3 DNA follows: TGTGCCAGCAGCTTAGAAGGAGTATTTGGCGGTAGCGGAGAGACCCAGTACTTC.

Note on this clone: The identical CDR3 is also encoded by other nucleotide sequences in the sample. The rearrangement links TRBV7-9 to TRBJ2-1, with D unresolved. CDR1 is SEHNR, CDR2 FQNEAQ, per germline (reference sequence). The ends were cut back, 0 bases at V and 0 bases at J, with 6 bases in the middle. The length of the CDR3 is 15 residues. CDR3 sequence: CASSLAGSSYNEQFF. For the CDR3, the DNA is TGTGCCAGCAGCTTAGCGGGAAGCTCCTACAATGAGCAGTTCTTC.

V gene TRBV2 combines with J gene TRBJ2-1; 15 bases fit TRBD2. With 6 bases clipped from V and 9 bases from J, the junction kept 12 bases outside the gene matches. The CDR3 runs to 17 residues. CDR1 and CDR2 from the germline V gene are SNHLY and FYNNEI. The CDR3: CASSNGLAGGPRTEQFF. CDR3 coding DNA: TGTGCCAGCAGCAACGGACTAGCGGGAGGGCCTAGGACTGAGCAGTTCTTC.

The gene calls are TRBV4-3 and TRBJ1-5; unclear D gene. V was cut by 1 base and J by 4 bases, with 5 bases left in between. Germline values: CDR1 LGHNA, CDR2 YSLEER. CDR3 length: 13 residues. The CDR3 sequence: CASSQAWNQPQHF. In DNA, the CDR3 is TGCGCCAGCAGCCAAGCGTGGAATCAGCCCCAGCATTTT.

The chain employs TRBV6-6 and TRBJ2-7; 8 positions match TRBD1. The V gene end was trimmed by 0 bases and the J gene end by 5 bases; junction bases not matched to a gene: 9. The CDR3 loop spans 16 amino acids. The germline V gene encodes CDR1 MNHNY and CDR2 SVGAGI (reference sequence). CDR3 amino acids: CASSYSKTGGSHEQYF. CDR3 nucleotide sequence: TGTGCCAGCAGTTACTCGAAAACAGGGGGATCCCACGAGCAGTACTTC.

CDR3 nucleotide sequence: TGTGCCAGCAGCGCCGGGACGGTCGATCCCTACGAGCAGTACTTC. Amino acid sequence: CASSAGTVDPYEQYF. This chain connects TRBV21-1 to TRBJ2-7. TRBV21-1 is deemed a pseudogene. The CDR3 spans 15 residues.

The chain combines TRBV9 with TRBJ2-6; no reliable D call. V lost 4 bases, J lost 2 bases, and 10 bases lay in between. The CDR3 totals 15 residues. Germline lookup yields CDR1 SGDLS and CDR2 YYNGEE. CDR3 nucleotide sequence: TGTGCCAGCAGCCCCCAGCAGGCTGGGGCCAACGTCCTGACTTTC. Its protein product is CASSPQQAGANVLTF.

This clone has a handful of counts. J is TRBJ2-3 and V is TRBV15, with 8 bases identical to TRBD2. CDR1 and CDR2 from the germline V gene are LNHNV and YYDKDF (reference sequence). The CDR3 totals 15 residues. V lost 7 bases and J lost 11; bases outside the gene matches: 17. In DNA, the CDR3 is TGTGCCACCACCGTCCCCGGGACTAGGGGGACGTGGCAGTATTTT. It specifies CATTVPGTRGTWQYF.

This clone is a singleton in its sample. The chain uses TRBV11-2 and TRBJ1-2; D might be TRBD1 (5 bases). The V and J ends lost 2 bases and 6 bases respectively, with 7 bases between them. CDR1 and CDR2 from the germline V gene are SGHAT and FQNNGV. This CDR3 contains 12 residues. CDR3 nucleotides: TGTGCCAGCAGCTTACAGGGAAATGGCTACACCTTC. This encodes CASSLQGNGYTF.

The CDR3 here is CASSLAAGGHNEQFF. The CDR3 DNA follows: TGTGCCAGCAGCTTGGCAGCGGGAGGGCACAATGAGCAGTTCTTC. This chain links TRBV5-6 with TRBJ2-1, with TRBD2 matching 10 bases. This CDR3 has 15 residues. The germline CDR1 and CDR2 sequences are SGHDT and YYEEEE. After removal of 0 bases from V and 5 bases from J, the junction contained 2 bases not matched to a gene.

The genes are TRBV15 and TRBJ2-2; 8 nucleotides align to TRBD1. CDR3 length: 17 residues. From germline, CDR1 is LNHNV and CDR2 YYDKDF (reference sequence). The V segment lost 4 bases and the J segment 7 bases; nucleotides outside the gene matches: 14. The CDR3 DNA follows: TGTGCCACCAGCACGTATCAGGGGGCGCCGAGGATCGGGGAGCTGTTTTTT. Its translation is CATSTYQGAPRIGELFF.

This chain connects TRBV5-1 to TRBJ2-3; a weak D match, TRBD1 (5 bases). The germline V gene has CDR1 SGHRS and CDR2 YFSETQ. The CDR3 runs 14 residues. V was clipped by 6 bases and J by 2 bases, with 13 bases between them. Here the CDR3 reads CASMDPGNTDTQYF. For the CDR3, the DNA is TGCGCCAGCATGGACCCAGGGAACACAGATACGCAGTATTTT.

This clone was counted once. J is TRBJ1-2 and V is TRBV28; D remains ambiguous. Trimming removed 5 bases at V and 1 base at J, with 8 bases between. Per germline, CDR1 MDHEN and CDR2 SYDVKM. This CDR3 has 13 residues. The CDR3 DNA reads TGTGCCAGCAGTACCGCAGTTAACTATGGCTACACCTTC. Its translation: CASSTAVNYGYTF.

The CDR3 spells CASSSVRAGYGTDTQYF. The CDR3 bases are TGTGCCAGCAGCTCGGTCCGTGCGGGGTACGGCACAGATACGCAGTATTTT. This chain connects TRBV7-9 to TRBJ2-3, with D possibly matching TRBD2 (6 bases). This CDR3 region has 17 residues. Germline CDR1 SEHNR, CDR2 FQNEAQ (reference sequence). V shed 4 bases and J shed 1 base, with 18 bases lying between them.